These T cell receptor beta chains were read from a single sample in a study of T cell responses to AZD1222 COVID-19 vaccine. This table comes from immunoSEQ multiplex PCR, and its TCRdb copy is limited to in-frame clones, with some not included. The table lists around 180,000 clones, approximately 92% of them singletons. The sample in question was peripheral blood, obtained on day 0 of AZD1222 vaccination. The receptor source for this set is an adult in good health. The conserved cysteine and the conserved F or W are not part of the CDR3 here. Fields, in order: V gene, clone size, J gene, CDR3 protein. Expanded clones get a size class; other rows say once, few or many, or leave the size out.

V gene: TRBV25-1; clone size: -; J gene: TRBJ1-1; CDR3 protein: ASSEHRANTEAF
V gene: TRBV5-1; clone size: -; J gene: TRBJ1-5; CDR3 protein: ASSLSGEYNQPQH
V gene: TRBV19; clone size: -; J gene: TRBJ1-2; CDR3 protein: ASSMETAWYGYT
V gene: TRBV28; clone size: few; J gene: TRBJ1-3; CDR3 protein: ASSGTVGNTIY
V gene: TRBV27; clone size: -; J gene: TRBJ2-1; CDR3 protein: ASSQQTSGSSEQF
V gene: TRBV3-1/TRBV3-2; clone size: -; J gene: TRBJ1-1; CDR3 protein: ASSQGHATEAF
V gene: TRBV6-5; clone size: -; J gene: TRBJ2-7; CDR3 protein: ASSYSGLAEAYEQY
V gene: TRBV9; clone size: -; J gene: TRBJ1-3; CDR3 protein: ASSVLDESSGNTIY
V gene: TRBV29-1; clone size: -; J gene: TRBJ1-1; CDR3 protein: SVVTGAHLPEAF
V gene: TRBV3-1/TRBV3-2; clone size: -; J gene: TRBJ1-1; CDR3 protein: ASSQGEWGQGTVTEAF
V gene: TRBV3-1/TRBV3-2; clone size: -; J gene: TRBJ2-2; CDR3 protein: ASTTGTGSGELF
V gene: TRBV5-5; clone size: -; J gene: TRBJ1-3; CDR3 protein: ASSLNQDSGNTIY
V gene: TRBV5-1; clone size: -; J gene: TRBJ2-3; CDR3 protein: ASSLESGSTDTQY
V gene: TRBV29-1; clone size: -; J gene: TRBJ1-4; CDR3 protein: SSYLVGSGKLF
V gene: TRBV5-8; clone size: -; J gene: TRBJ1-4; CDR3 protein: ASGTGRSEKLF
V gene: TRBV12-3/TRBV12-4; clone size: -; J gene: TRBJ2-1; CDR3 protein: ASRVLESGEQF
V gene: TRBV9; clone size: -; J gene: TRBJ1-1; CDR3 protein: ASSANTEAF
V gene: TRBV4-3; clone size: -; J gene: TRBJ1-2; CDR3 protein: ASSQDTQGGYGYT
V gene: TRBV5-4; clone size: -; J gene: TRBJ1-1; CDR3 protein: ASSLGWDTEAF
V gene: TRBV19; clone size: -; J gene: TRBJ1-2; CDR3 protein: ASSIDSKRYYGYT
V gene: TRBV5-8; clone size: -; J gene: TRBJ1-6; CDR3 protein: ASSLFDNSPLH
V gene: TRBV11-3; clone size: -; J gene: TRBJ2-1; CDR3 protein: ASSLTAGGANEQF
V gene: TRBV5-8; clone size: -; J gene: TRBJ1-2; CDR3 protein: ASSLEGRYGYT
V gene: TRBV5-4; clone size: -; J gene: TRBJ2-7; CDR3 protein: ASSLIGREQY
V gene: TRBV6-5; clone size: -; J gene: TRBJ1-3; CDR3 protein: ASSYSPGLSGNTIY
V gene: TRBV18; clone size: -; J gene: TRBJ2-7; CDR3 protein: ASSLHPAWAYEQY
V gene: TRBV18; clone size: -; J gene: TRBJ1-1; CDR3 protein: ASSPPNSMNTEAF
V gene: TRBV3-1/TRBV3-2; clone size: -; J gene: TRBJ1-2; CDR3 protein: ASSQDVTRGGYT
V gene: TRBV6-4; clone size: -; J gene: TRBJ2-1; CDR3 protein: ASSDSSRLAGRYNEQF
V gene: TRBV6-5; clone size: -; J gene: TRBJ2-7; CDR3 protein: ASSTGTNFASEQY
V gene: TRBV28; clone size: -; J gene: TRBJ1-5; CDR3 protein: ASRGTGEQPQH
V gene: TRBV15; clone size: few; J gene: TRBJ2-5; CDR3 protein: ATSRDQTGARETQY
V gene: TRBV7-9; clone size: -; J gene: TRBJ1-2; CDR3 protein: ASSLVSRTNYGYT
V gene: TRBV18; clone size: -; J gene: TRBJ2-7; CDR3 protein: ASSPRDFIYEQY
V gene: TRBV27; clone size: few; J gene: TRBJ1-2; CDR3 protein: ASSPTWTDNYGYT
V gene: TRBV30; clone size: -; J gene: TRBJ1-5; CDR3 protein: AWSIRGGGQPQH
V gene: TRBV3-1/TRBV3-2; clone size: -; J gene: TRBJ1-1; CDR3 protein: ASSGPVGAAEAF
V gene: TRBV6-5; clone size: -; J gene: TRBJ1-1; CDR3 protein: ASSQGVMNTEAF